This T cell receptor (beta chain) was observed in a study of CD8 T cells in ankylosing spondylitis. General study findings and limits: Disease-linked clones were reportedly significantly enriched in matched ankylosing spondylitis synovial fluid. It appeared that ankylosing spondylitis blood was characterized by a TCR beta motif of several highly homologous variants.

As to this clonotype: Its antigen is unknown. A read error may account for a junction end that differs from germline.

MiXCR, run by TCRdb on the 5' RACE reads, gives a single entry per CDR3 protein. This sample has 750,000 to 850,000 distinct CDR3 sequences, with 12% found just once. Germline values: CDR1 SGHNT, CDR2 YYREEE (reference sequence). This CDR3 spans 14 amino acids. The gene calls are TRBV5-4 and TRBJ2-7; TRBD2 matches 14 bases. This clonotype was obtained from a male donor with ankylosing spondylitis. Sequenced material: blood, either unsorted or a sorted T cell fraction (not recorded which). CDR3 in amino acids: CASRLGLAGDEQYF. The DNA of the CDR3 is TGTGCCAGCAGATTGGGACTAGCGGGGGATGAGCAGTACTTC.